A single T cell receptor beta chain is shown here with its context. Its antigen is undetermined. CDR3 length: 15 residues. Germline lookup yields CDR1 MGHRA and CDR2 YSYEKL. The V end was cut by 3 bases, the J end by 5 bases, with 17 bases between. 60 Vbeta and 13 Jbeta primers were used in PCR. TCRdb keeps only in-frame clones here, not all; method: immunoSEQ multiplex PCR. The repertoire holds 150,000 to 200,000 clones, approximately 72% seen once, with 2% to 3% in the top ten. The sample comes from a study of cytomegalovirus exposure and HLA in healthy donors. Study-wide points: The authors judged a highly shared variant cluster likely a sequencing artifact. Immune exposure was documented only through CMV serostatus. It was taken for granted in presence/absence analyses that sequencing depth across donors was roughly uniform. An analysis that came later showed most CMV-associated TCR beta chains appearing HLA-restricted.

This receptor was taken from a human donor in good health. V usage is TRBV4-1 and J usage is TRBJ2-7; maybe TRBD1 (6 bases). The sample consisted of PBMCs. The CDR3 is CASSHLTGTSNEQYF. Here the CDR3 DNA reads TGCGCCAGCAGCCATCTTACCGGGACATCGAACGAGCAGTACTTC.